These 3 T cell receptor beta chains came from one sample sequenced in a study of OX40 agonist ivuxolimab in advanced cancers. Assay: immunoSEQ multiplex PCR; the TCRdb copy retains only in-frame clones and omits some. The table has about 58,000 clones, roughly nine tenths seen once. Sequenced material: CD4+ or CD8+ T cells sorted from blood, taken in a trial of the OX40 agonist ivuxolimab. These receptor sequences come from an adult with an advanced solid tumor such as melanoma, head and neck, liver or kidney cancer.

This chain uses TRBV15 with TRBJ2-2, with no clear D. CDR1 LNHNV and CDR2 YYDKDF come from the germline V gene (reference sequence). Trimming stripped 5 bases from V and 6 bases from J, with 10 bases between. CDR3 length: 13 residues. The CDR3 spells CATSSGRSGELFF. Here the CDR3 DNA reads TGTGCCACCAGCTCCGGAAGGTCCGGGGAGCTGTTTTTT. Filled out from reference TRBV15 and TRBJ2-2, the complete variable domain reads DAMVIQNPRYQVTQFGKPVTLSCSQTLNHNVMYWYQQKSSQAPKLLFHYYDKDFNNEADTPDNFQSRRPNTSFCFLDIRSPGLGDTAMYLCATSSGRSGELFFGEGSRLTVL.

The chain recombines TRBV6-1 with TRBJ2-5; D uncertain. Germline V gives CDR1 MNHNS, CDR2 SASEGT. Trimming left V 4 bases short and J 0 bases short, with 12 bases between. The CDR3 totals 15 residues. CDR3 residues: CASSGQAQYQETQYF. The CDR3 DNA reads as TGTGCCAGCAGTGGCCAGGCACAGTACCAAGAGACCCAGTACTTC.

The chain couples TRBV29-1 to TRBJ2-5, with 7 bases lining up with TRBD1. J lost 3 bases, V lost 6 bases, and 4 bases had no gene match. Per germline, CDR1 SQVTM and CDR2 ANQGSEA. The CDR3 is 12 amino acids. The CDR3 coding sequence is TGCAGCGTACGACAGGGTGAAGAGACCCAGTACTTC. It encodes CSVRQGEETQYF.